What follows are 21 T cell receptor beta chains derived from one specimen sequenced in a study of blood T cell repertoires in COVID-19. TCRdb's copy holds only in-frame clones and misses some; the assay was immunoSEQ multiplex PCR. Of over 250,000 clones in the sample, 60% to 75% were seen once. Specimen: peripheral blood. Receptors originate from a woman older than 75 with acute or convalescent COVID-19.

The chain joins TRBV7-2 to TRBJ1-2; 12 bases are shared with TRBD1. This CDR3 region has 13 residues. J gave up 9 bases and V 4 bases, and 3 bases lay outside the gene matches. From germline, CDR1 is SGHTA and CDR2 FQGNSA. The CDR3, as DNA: TGTGCCAGCAGCTGGGACAGGGGGCAGAGCTACACCTTC. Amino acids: CASSWDRGQSYTF.

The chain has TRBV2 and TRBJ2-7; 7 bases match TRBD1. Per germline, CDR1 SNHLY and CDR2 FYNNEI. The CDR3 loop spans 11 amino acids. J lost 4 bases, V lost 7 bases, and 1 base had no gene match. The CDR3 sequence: CASKTGYEQYF. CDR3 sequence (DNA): TGTGCCAGCAAGACAGGGTACGAGCAGTACTTC. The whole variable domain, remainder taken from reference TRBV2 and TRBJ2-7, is EPEVTQTPSHQVTQMGQEVILRCVPISNHLYFYWYRQILGQKVEFLVSFYNNEISEKSEIFDDQFSVERPDGSNFTLKIRSTKLEDSAMYFCASKTGYEQYFGPGTRLTVT.

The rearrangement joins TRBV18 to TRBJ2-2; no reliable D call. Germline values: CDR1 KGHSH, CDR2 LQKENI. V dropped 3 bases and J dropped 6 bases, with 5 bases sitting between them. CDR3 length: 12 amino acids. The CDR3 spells CASSPASGELFF. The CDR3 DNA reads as TGTGCCAGCTCACCGGCTTCCGGGGAGCTGTTTTTT.

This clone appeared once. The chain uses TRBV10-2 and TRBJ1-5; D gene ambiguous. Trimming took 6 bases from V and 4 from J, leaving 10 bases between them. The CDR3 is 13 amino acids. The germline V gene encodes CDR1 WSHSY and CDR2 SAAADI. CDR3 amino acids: CASSYQDNQPQHF. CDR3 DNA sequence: TGCGCCAGCAGCTACCAGGATAATCAGCCCCAGCATTTT.

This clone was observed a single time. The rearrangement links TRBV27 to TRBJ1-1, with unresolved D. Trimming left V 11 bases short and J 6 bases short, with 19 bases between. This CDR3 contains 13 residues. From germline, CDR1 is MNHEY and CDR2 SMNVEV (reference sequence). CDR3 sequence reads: CASWPRNSAEAFF. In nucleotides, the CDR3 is TGTGCCTCCTGGCCTCGAAATAGCGCTGAAGCTTTCTTT.

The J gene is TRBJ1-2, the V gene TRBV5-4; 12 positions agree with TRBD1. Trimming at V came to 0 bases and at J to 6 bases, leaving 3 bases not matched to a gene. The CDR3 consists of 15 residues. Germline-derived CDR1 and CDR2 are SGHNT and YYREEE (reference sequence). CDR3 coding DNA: TGTGCCAGCAGCTTGGCGGGGACAGGGGGCAATGGCTACACCTTC. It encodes CASSLAGTGGNGYTF.

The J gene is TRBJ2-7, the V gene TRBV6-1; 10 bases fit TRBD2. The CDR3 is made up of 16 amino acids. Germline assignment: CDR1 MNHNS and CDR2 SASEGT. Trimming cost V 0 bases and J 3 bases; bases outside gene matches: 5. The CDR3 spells CASSEAGGTSVYEQYF. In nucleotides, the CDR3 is TGTGCCAGCAGTGAAGCTGGCGGGACTAGCGTCTACGAGCAGTACTTC.

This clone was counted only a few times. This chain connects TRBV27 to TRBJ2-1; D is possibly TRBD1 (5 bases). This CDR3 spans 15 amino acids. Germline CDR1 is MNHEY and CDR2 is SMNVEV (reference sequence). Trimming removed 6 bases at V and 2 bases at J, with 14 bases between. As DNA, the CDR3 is TGTGCCAGCAGGGTTCAGGGATACACCTACAATGAGCAGTTCTTC. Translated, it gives CASRVQGYTYNEQFF.

CDR3 coding DNA: TGTGCCAGCAGTGAAGGCATAGCGGGAGAAAGGGAGCAGTACTTC. Protein: CASSEGIAGEREQYF. This chain connects TRBV6-1 to TRBJ2-7; 9 bases fit TRBD2. Germline lookup yields CDR1 MNHNS and CDR2 SASEGT. V was pared by 1 base and J by 7 bases, with 8 bases of the junction left unmatched. CDR3 length equals 15 residues.

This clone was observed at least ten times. This CDR3 reads CASRETGGNNQPQHF. The CDR3 bases are TGTGCCAGTAGGGAGACAGGGGGCAACAATCAGCCCCAGCATTTT. V and J are TRBV19 and TRBJ1-5, with 10 bases lining up with TRBD1. The length of the CDR3 is 15 residues. The germline gives CDR1 LNHDA, CDR2 SQIVND (reference sequence). The junction had 5 bases not matched to a gene; V was cut back by 6 bases and J by 3 bases.

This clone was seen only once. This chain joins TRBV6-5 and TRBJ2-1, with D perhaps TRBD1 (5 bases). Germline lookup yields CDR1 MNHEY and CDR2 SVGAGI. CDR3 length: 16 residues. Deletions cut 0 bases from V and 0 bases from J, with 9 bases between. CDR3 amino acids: CASSYSGVGSYNEQFF. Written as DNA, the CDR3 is TGTGCCAGCAGTTACTCAGGGGTTGGCTCCTACAATGAGCAGTTCTTC.

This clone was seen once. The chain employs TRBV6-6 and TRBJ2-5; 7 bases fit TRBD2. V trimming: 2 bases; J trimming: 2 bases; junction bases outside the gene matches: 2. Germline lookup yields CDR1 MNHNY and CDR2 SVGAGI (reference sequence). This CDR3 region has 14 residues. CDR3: CASSYAGEQETQYF. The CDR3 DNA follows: TGTGCCAGCAGTTACGCGGGGGAACAAGAGACCCAGTACTTC.

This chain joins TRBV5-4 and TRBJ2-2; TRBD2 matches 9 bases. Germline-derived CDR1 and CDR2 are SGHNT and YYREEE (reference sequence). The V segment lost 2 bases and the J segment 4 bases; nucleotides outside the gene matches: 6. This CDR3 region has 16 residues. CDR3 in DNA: TGTGCCAGCAGCTTCAGGCGGGGGGGCGTCACCGGGGAGCTGTTTTTT. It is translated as CASSFRRGGVTGELFF.

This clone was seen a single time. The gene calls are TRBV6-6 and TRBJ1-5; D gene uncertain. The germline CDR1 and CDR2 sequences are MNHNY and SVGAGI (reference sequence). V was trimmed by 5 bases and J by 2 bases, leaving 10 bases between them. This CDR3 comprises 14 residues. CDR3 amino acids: CASSHREGNQPQHF. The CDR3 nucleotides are TGTGCCAGCAGTCACCGGGAAGGCAATCAGCCCCAGCATTTT.

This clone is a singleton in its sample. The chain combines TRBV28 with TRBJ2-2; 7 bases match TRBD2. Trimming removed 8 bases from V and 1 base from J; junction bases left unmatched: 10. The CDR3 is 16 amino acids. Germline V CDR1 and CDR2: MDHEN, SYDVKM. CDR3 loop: CASRFPSGLNTGELFF. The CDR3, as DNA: TGTGCCAGCCGATTCCCTAGCGGACTGAACACCGGGGAGCTGTTTTTT. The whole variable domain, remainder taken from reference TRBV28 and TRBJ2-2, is DVKVTQSSRYLVKRTGEKVFLECVQDMDHENMFWYRQDPGLGLRLIYFSYDVKMKEKGDIPEGYSVSREKKERFSLILESASTNQTSMYLCASRFPSGLNTGELFFGEGSRLTVL.

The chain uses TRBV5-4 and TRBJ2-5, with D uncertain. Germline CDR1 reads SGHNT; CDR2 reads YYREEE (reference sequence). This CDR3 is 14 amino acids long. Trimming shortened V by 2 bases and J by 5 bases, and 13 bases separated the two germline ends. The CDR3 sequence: CASSFFRAGETQYF. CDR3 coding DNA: TGTGCCAGCAGCTTTTTTCGTGCCGGGGAGACCCAGTACTTC.

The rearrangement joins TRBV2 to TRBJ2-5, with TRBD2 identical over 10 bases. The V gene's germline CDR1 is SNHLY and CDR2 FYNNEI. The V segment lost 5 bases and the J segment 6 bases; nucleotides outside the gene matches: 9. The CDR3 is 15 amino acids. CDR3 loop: CASSLERGGGQTQYF. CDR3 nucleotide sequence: TGTGCCAGCAGTTTGGAGCGGGGGGGCGGCCAGACCCAGTACTTC.

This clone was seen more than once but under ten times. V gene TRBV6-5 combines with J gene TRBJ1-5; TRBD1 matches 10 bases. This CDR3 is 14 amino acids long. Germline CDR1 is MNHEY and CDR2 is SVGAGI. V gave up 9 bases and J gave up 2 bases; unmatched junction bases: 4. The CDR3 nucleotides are TGTGCCAGGGGGACAGGGGTCCGCAATCAGCCCCAGCATTTT. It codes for CARGTGVRNQPQHF.

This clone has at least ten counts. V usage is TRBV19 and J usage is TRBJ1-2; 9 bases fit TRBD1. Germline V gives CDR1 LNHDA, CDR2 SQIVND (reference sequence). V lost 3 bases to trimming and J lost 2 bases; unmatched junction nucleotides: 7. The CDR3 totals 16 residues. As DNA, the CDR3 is TGTGCCAGTAGTATCGGGACAGGGAGTGTGAACTATGGCTACACCTTC. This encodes CASSIGTGSVNYGYTF.

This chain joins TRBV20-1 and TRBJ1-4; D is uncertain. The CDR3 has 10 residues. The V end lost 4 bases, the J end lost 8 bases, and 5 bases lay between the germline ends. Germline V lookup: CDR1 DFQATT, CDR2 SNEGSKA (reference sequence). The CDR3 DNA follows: TGCAGTGCTATGAGGGAAAAACTGTTTTTT. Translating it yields CSAMREKLFF.

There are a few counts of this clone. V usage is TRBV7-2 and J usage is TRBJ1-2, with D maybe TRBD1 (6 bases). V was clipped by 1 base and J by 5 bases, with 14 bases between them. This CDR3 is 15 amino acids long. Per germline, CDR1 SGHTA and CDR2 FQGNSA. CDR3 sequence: CASSLVRGQPYGYTF. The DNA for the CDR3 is TGTGCCAGCAGCTTAGTTAGAGGACAGCCATATGGCTACACCTTC.